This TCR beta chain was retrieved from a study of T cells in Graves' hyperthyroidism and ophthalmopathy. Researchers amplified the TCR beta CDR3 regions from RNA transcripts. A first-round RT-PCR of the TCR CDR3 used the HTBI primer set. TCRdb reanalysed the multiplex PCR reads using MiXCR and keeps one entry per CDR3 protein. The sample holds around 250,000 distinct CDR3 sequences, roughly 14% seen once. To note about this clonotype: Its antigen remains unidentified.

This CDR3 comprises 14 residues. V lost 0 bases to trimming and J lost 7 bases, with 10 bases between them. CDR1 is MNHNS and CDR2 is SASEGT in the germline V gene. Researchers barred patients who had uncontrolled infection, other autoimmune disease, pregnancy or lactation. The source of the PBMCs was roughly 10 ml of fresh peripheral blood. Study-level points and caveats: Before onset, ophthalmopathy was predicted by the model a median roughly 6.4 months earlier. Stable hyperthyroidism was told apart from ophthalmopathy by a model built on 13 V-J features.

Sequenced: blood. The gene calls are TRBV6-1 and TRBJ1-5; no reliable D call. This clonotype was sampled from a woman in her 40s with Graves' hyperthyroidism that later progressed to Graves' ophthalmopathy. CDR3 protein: CASSEAAGPQPQHF. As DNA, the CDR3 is TGTGCCAGCAGTGAAGCGGCAGGACCCCAGCCCCAGCATTTT.